The rows below give T cell receptor beta chains drawn from one sample of a study of control samples from healthy donors and cancer patients. Profiling relied on immunoSEQ multiplex PCR, and the TCRdb table lists in-frame clones only, not all of them. The sample includes approximately 160,000 clones, roughly 94% of them seen just once. Sequencing was performed on blood. Receptors were obtained from a woman aged 18-30 years in good health. Each CDR3 is given without its conserved first and last residue. Size values are once, few and many counts, or a class for expanded clones, and some rows have none.

clone size	J gene	V gene	CDR3 protein
once	TRBJ1-2	TRBV12-1	ASSSCRRQGGNYGYT
once	TRBJ2-7	TRBV2	ASRTAYEQY
NA	TRBJ2-2	TRBV6-2/TRBV6-3	ASSYSIIAGELF
NA	TRBJ1-4	TRBV6-5	ASSYVTGPGEKLF
once	TRBJ1-1	TRBV18	ASSRLGTGHKGNTEAF
NA	TRBJ1-1	TRBV27	ASSPNPFRTEAF
NA	TRBJ1-3	TRBV3-1/TRBV3-2	ASSHRGLGHTIY
NA	TRBJ2-1	TRBV3-1/TRBV3-2	ASSQGTLSSYNEQF
NA	TRBJ1-2	TRBV6-5	ASNGIGTDYGYT
NA	TRBJ1-1	TRBV4-1	ASSQEEGMNTEAF
NA	TRBJ2-7	TRBV4-3	ASSQDRGTDREQY
few	TRBJ2-2	TRBV7-9	ASSGTTGELF
once	TRBJ2-3	TRBV7-9	ASSLAFSVGQGTDTQY
NA	TRBJ1-3	TRBV13	ASSLGSISGNTIY
NA	TRBJ2-7	TRBV10-3	ATSDPGHSYEQY
NA	TRBJ2-1	TRBV15	ATSTFPGQGFRNEQF
NA	TRBJ1-5	TRBV6-5	ASGKRGQPQH
once	TRBJ1-5	TRBV2	ASSEYRGSNQPQH
NA	TRBJ1-1	TRBV3-1/TRBV3-2	ASSRGQGATEAF
NA	TRBJ1-5	TRBV27	ASRPNRVSQPQH
NA	TRBJ1-1	TRBV21-1	ASSNPDPRPDTEAF
NA	TRBJ1-5	TRBV4-2	ASSQEMGQGLPQH
NA	TRBJ2-7	TRBV14	ASSQVAGYEQY
NA	TRBJ2-1	TRBV11-3	ASSLRTSYNEQF
once	TRBJ2-7	TRBV15	ATSSNSDGPYEQY
NA	TRBJ1-5	TRBV18	ASSPSGATSNQPQH
NA	TRBJ1-1	TRBV9	ASSRDRDTEAF
NA	TRBJ1-6	TRBV4-1	ASSQIGLGSPLH
NA	TRBJ2-1	TRBV6-6	ASSYSRNEQF
NA	TRBJ2-3	TRBV6-2/TRBV6-3	ASSPAGGADTQY
NA	TRBJ1-2	TRBV5-1	ASSVRSNYGYT
NA	TRBJ2-5	TRBV12-3/TRBV12-4	ASAGETQY
NA	TRBJ2-7	TRBV11-2	ASSLQGYEQY
NA	TRBJ1-1	TRBV18	ASSPTDTEAF
once	TRBJ1-4	TRBV20-1	SAPREEKLF
NA	TRBJ1-5	TRBV2	ASSDLRGQPQH
NA	TRBJ2-7	TRBV6-5	ASSSPGVYEQY
NA	TRBJ1-3	TRBV9	ASSVLDSGNTIY